Presented here are 21 T cell receptor beta chains from one specimen sequenced in a study of cytomegalovirus exposure and HLA in healthy donors. PCR used 60 Vbeta primers and 13 Jbeta primers. Generated by immunoSEQ multiplex PCR, the TCRdb table keeps only in-frame clones and is missing some. The data contain about 150,000 clones, less than 85% of them singletons. What was sequenced was PBMCs. The receptors come from a boy aged 2 to 10 in good health and CMV-seronegative.

This clone was detected only a few times. The J gene is TRBJ2-3, the V gene TRBV5-1; 11 bases match TRBD1. After removal of 4 bases from V and 5 bases from J, the junction contained 3 bases not matched to a gene. Per germline, CDR1 SGHRS and CDR2 YFSETQ. CDR3 length equals 14 residues. This CDR3 is CASSPGTGGDTQYF. The CDR3 DNA is TGCGCCAGCAGCCCAGGGACAGGGGGAGATACGCAGTATTTT. Based on the CDR3 plus reference TRBV5-1 and TRBJ2-3, the full variable domain is KAGVTQTPRYLIKTRGQQVTLSCSPISGHRSVSWYQQTPGQGLQFLFEYFSETQRNKGNFPGRFSGRQFSNSRSEMNVSTLELGDSALYLCASSPGTGGDTQYFGPGTRLTVL.

The chain employs TRBV19 and TRBJ1-1; a possible D gene is TRBD1 (6 bases). Germline CDR1 and CDR2: LNHDA and SQIVND (reference sequence). This CDR3 region has 18 residues. Trimming left V 2 bases short and J 0 bases short, with 19 bases between. CDR3 region: CASSIRRQGNLMNTEAFF. The CDR3 coding sequence is TGTGCCAGTAGTATACGGAGGCAGGGGAACCTTATGAACACTGAAGCTTTCTTT.

The chain recombines TRBV5-1 with TRBJ1-3; no definite D call. The CDR3 has 14 amino acids. V was clipped by 0 bases and J by 0 bases, with 4 bases between them. CDR1 is SGHRS and CDR2 is YFSETQ in the germline V gene. The CDR3 sequence is CASSLGSSGNTIYF. CDR3 nucleotides: TGCGCCAGCAGCTTGGGGAGCTCTGGAAACACCATATATTTT.

This chain joins TRBV6-1 and TRBJ1-5; D possibly corresponds to TRBD1 (6 bases). Per germline, CDR1 MNHNS and CDR2 SASEGT. V was shortened by 8 bases and J by 5 bases, with 16 bases between the two germline ends. The CDR3 totals 14 residues. CDR3 in DNA: TGTGCCAGCCTATCTCAGGGGTGGGATCAGCCCCAGCATTTT. It codes for CASLSQGWDQPQHF.

The chain recombines TRBV28 with TRBJ1-3; perhaps TRBD1 as D (5 bases). The CDR3 spans 16 residues. V was clipped by 4 bases and J by 0 bases, with 13 bases between them. CDR1 MDHEN and CDR2 SYDVKM come from the germline V gene. CDR3 nucleotides: TGTGCCAGCAGTTCCGGACAACAGACCTCTGGAAACACCATATATTTT. Amino acid sequence: CASSSGQQTSGNTIYF.

The V gene is TRBV28, the J gene TRBJ2-3; a weak D match, TRBD1 (5 bases). V dropped 9 bases and J dropped 4 bases, with 11 bases sitting between them. The CDR3 is made up of 12 amino acids. Germline V gene sequence: CDR1 MDHEN, CDR2 SYDVKM. CDR3 DNA sequence: TGTGCCAGTGGACATTCCGCAGATACGCAGTATTTT. Protein product: CASGHSADTQYF.

This chain links TRBV28 with TRBJ1-1; 7 positions agree with TRBD1. CDR3 length: 13 residues. After removal of 6 bases from V and 8 bases from J, the junction contained 9 bases not matched to a gene. The germline V gene encodes CDR1 MDHEN and CDR2 SYDVKM. The CDR3 is CASSWDSLREAFF. CDR3 DNA: TGTGCCAGCAGCTGGGACAGCCTCAGAGAAGCTTTCTTT.

The V and J genes are TRBV28 and TRBJ1-3, with D perhaps TRBD1 (5 bases). The V gene lost 4 bases and the J gene lost 0 bases, with 13 bases spanning the gap. The CDR3 has 16 residues. CDR1 and CDR2 from the germline V gene are MDHEN and SYDVKM. The CDR3 sequence is CASSSAGRSSGNTIYF. The CDR3, as DNA: TGTGCCAGCAGTTCCGCGGGACGGAGCTCTGGAAACACCATATATTTT. The full variable domain, rest sourced from reference TRBV28 and TRBJ1-3, is DVKVTQSSRYLVKRTGEKVFLECVQDMDHENMFWYRQDPGLGLRLIYFSYDVKMKEKGDIPEGYSVSREKKERFSLILESASTNQTSMYLCASSSAGRSSGNTIYFGEGSWLTVV.

There are a few counts of this clone. The genes are TRBV29-1 and TRBJ2-3; D is unresolved. V was cut by 8 bases and J by 2 bases, with 11 bases left in between. In germline, CDR1 is SQVTM, CDR2 ANQGSEA. The CDR3 covers 12 residues. CDR3 in DNA: TGCAGCTCTGTTCGGGTCACAGATACGCAGTATTTT. Amino acid sequence: CSSVRVTDTQYF.

The chain recombines TRBV5-6 with TRBJ2-3; 12 nucleotides agree with TRBD2. V lost 3 bases, J lost 4 bases, and 6 bases stayed unmatched. The CDR3 runs 16 residues. The germline gives CDR1 SGHDT, CDR2 YYEEEE. CDR3 nucleotide sequence: TGTGCCAGCAGCTGGGGGCCTAGCGGGAGGGCAGATACGCAGTATTTT. This translates into CASSWGPSGRADTQYF.

The chain couples TRBV19 to TRBJ2-6; the D gene is possibly TRBD2 (5 bases). The CDR3 length is 15 residues. V lost 8 bases and J 2 bases, leaving 13 bases between the germline ends. Per the germline V gene, CDR1 is LNHDA and CDR2 is SQIVND (reference sequence). CDR3 coding DNA: TGTGCCAGTCGGGGAGACTCCGCTGGGGCCAACGTCCTGACTTTC. It yields the protein CASRGDSAGANVLTF.

The genes are TRBV30 and TRBJ2-1, with 8 nucleotides matching TRBD2. Trimming cost V 2 bases and J 5 bases; bases outside gene matches: 5. CDR3 length: 14 residues. Germline CDR1 and CDR2: GTSNPN and SVGIG (reference sequence). This chain's CDR3 is CAWSSIAGHNEQFF. DNA of the CDR3: TGTGCCTGGAGTTCCATAGCGGGACACAATGAGCAGTTCTTC.

The chain links TRBV7-8 to TRBJ2-2; 8 bases line up with TRBD2. This CDR3 contains 16 residues. Germline-derived CDR1 and CDR2 are SGHVS and FQNEAQ. With V trimmed by 6 bases and J by 7 bases, 13 bases remained unmatched. The CDR3 sequence is CASRQTTGGPVGELFF. The CDR3 DNA reads as TGTGCCAGCAGACAAACGACGGGAGGGCCCGTCGGGGAGCTGTTTTTT.

V gene TRBV30 combines with J gene TRBJ2-3; TRBD2 might be the D (5 bases). The CDR3 contains 14 residues. CDR1 is GTSNPN and CDR2 is SVGIG in the germline V gene (reference sequence). Trimming left V 6 bases short and J 3 bases short, with 16 bases between. For the CDR3, the DNA is TGTGCCTGCTCTGTAGCGTTTCGGACAGATACGCAGTATTTT. It codes for CACSVAFRTDTQYF.

V is TRBV4-1 and J is TRBJ2-1; D possibly corresponds to TRBD2 (5 bases). Between the trimmed V and J ends, which lost 1 base and 6 bases, there was a span of 16 bases. This CDR3 is built from 16 residues. The germline V gene has CDR1 MGHRA and CDR2 YSYEKL. DNA of the CDR3: TGCGCCAGCAGCCAAGGAGAAAGGGTGGGGAGCAATGAGCAGTTCTTC. The encoded protein is CASSQGERVGSNEQFF.

J is TRBJ1-1 and V is TRBV11-2; D may be TRBD1 (5 bases). CDR3 length: 16 amino acids. Trimming removed 1 base from V and 5 bases from J, with 17 bases in between. Germline values: CDR1 SGHAT, CDR2 FQNNGV. The CDR3 spells CASSLGGRGSWTEAFF. Here the CDR3 DNA reads TGTGCCAGCAGCTTAGGAGGGAGGGGATCCTGGACTGAAGCTTTCTTT.

The chain carries TRBV19 and TRBJ2-7; the match to TRBD1 covers 8 bases. The CDR3 extends over 13 amino acids. The germline V gene has CDR1 LNHDA and CDR2 SQIVND (reference sequence). J lost 3 bases, V lost 3 bases, and 1 base had no gene match. The CDR3 DNA sequence: TGTGCCAGTAGTATCGGACAGGGCTACGAGCAGTACTTC. Residues: CASSIGQGYEQYF.

This clone qualifies as medium-sized. This sequence joins TRBV6-6 and TRBJ2-5; maybe TRBD1 (5 bases). V shed 0 bases and J shed 2 bases, with 13 bases lying between them. Per the germline V gene, CDR1 is MNHNY and CDR2 is SVGAGI (reference sequence). The CDR3 extends over 16 amino acids. The CDR3 loop reads CASSYSPRAGQETQYF. CDR3 in DNA: TGTGCCAGCAGTTACTCGCCCAGGGCAGGACAAGAGACCCAGTACTTC.

The V gene is TRBV11-3, the J gene TRBJ2-1, with TRBD2 identical over 15 bases. V lost 0 bases to trimming and J lost 3 bases; unmatched junction nucleotides: 6. Germline-derived CDR1 and CDR2 are SGHNT and YENEEA. The CDR3 is 19 residues long. CDR3 sequence: CASSLDRGGLAGGYNEQFF. CDR3 in DNA: TGTGCCAGCAGCTTAGATAGGGGGGGACTAGCGGGAGGCTACAATGAGCAGTTCTTC.

With respect to this clone: Other DNA sequences from this sample encode an identical CDR3 as well. V gene TRBV28 combines with J gene TRBJ1-6; no definite D call. This CDR3 region has 11 residues. Deletions cut 3 bases from V and 10 bases from J, with 4 bases between. Germline-derived CDR1 and CDR2 are MDHEN and SYDVKM. CDR3 nucleotides: TGTGCCAGCAGTTTTCGGTCACCCCTCCACTTT. This gives the protein CASSFRSPLHF.

This clone was detected only once. The chain has TRBV28 and TRBJ2-2, with 7 nucleotides matching TRBD1. With 6 bases clipped from V and 6 bases from J, the junction kept 10 bases outside the gene matches. The CDR3 totals 15 residues. Germline assignment: CDR1 MDHEN and CDR2 SYDVKM. Here the CDR3 DNA reads TGTGCCAGCAGGGCCGGGACAGTAAGCCCCGGGGAGCTGTTTTTT. Translation: CASRAGTVSPGELFF.